A single sample gave rise to the 23 T cell receptor beta chains below, sequenced in a study of identical twins (dated by TCRdb to about 2016). The library came from 5' RACE. Sequencing was carried out with an Illumina HiSeq 2000. In-frame beta chains were kept once TCRdb had trimmed the public reads at Q25 with fastp and called clones with MiXCR. Duplicate CDR3 protein sequences are folded into a single record with the most common DNA and genes. In this sample the table shows fewer than 900,000 distinct CDR3 sequences, about 18% of which occur a single time. Over 10% of the sample is in the top ten clones. This same sample was also part of a study on T cells expressing NK-cell markers.

Sequenced input: PBMCs. The receptors were sampled from a woman between 18 and 29 years old in good health.

In this sample, this clonotype turned up a few times. V is TRBV2 and J is TRBJ2-7, with D possibly TRBD1 on 6 matching bases. V lost 5 bases, J lost 7 bases, and 21 bases lay in between. Germline V gene data show CDR1 as SNHLY and CDR2 as FYNNEI. CDR3 length equals 15 residues. The CDR3 DNA reads TGTGCCAGCAGTCCCACCGACAGGCCCTCCGGGGAGCAGTACTTC. It yields the protein CASSPTDRPSGEQYF. The whole variable domain, filled in from reference TRBV2 and TRBJ2-7, reads EPEVTQTPSHQVTQMGQEVILRCVPISNHLYFYWYRQILGQKVEFLVSFYNNEISEKSEIFDDQFSVERPDGSNFTLKIRSTKLEDSAMYFCASSPTDRPSGEQYFGPGTRLTVT.

This clonotype was counted only a few times. The chain joins TRBV5-1 to TRBJ2-5, with D possibly matching TRBD1 (6 bases). The CDR3 contains 14 residues. In germline, CDR1 is SGHRS, CDR2 YFSETQ. V lost 2 bases to trimming and J lost 5 bases, with 13 bases between them. CDR3 in amino acids: CASSFQGLGETQYF. For the CDR3, the DNA is TGCGCCAGCAGCTTCCAGGGGCTGGGGGAGACCCAGTACTTC.

In its sample, this clonotype was seen a few times. The chain carries TRBV5-1 and TRBJ2-3; D tentatively fits TRBD1 or TRBD2 (5 bases each). The V and J ends lost 0 bases and 0 bases respectively, with 11 bases between them. CDR1 is SGHRS, CDR2 YFSETQ, per germline. The CDR3 has 16 residues. In nucleotides, the CDR3 is TGCGCCAGCAGCTTGGGAAACGGGGCGAGCACAGATACGCAGTATTTT. It codes for CASSLGNGASTDTQYF.

This clonotype has only a few counts. The CDR3 sequence is CASSSRAFGEQFF. The CDR3, as DNA: TGTGCCAGCAGCTCGAGGGCATTTGGTGAGCAGTTCTTC. V gene TRBV11-2 combines with J gene TRBJ2-1, with a tentative D call TRBD2 (5 bases). Trimming removed 4 bases at V and 9 bases at J, with 13 bases between. This CDR3 comprises 13 residues. Germline CDR1 reads SGHAT; CDR2 reads FQNNGV.

This clonotype was seen a handful of times. This chain links TRBV10-1 with TRBJ2-3; weak D call: TRBD1 (5 bases). The CDR3 runs to 13 residues. The germline gives CDR1 WNHNN, CDR2 SYGVQD (reference sequence). Deletions cut 4 bases from V and 9 bases from J, with 14 bases between. The CDR3 spells CASSGVRGLTQYF. CDR3 in DNA: TGCGCCAGCAGTGGAGTTAGGGGCCTCACGCAGTATTTT.

The table lists this clonotype with a few counts. The chain has TRBV20-1 and TRBJ1-4; maybe TRBD1 (6 bases). The CDR3 extends over 14 amino acids. Germline V gives CDR1 DFQATT, CDR2 SNEGSKA (reference sequence). The V gene lost 6 bases and the J gene lost 8 bases, with 19 bases spanning the gap. CDR3 loop: CSAGYGGLKEKLFF. DNA for the CDR3: TGCAGTGCCGGGTACGGGGGCCTTAAAGAAAAACTGTTTTTT.

This clonotype turned up a few times. This chain connects TRBV5-1 to TRBJ2-1; either TRBD1 or TRBD2 may fit D (6 bases each). V was cut by 3 bases and J by 7 bases, with 17 bases left in between. The CDR3 spans 15 residues. Per germline, CDR1 SGHRS and CDR2 YFSETQ. The CDR3 DNA reads as TGCGCCAGCAGCTCGGGTGACCGGAGGGGGAATGAGCAGTTCTTC. Translated, it gives CASSSGDRRGNEQFF.

This clonotype was picked up many times. V usage is TRBV12-3 or TRBV12-4 and J usage is TRBJ1-5; D unresolved. Trimming cost V 6 bases and J 4 bases, with 13 bases left between them. The CDR3 runs to 14 residues. In DNA, the CDR3 is TGTGCCAGCAGCTTGGCCGTCGGGAATCAGCCCCAGCATTTT. Amino acid sequence: CASSLAVGNQPQHF.

This clonotype occurred a few times. This sequence joins TRBV5-5 and TRBJ2-7, with D possibly TRBD1 on 6 matching bases. The CDR3 has 14 amino acids. Germline V gene data show CDR1 as SGHKS and CDR2 as YYEKEE (reference sequence). V lost 0 bases and J lost 5, with 12 bases in between. CDR3 in DNA: TGTGCCAGCAGCTTGGACCAGGGACAAAACGAGCAGTACTTC. It codes for CASSLDQGQNEQYF.

This clonotype has a handful of counts. This chain connects TRBV20-1 to TRBJ2-5, with a tentative D call TRBD1 (5 bases). This CDR3 has 13 residues. Germline CDR1 is DFQATT and CDR2 is SNEGSKA (reference sequence). V was pared by 6 bases and J by 1 base, with 12 bases between. CDR3 nucleotides: TGCAGTGCCCCTGCCAGGGTCCAAGAGACCCAGTACTTC. It yields the protein CSAPARVQETQYF.

This clonotype was seen more than once but under ten times. The V call is TRBV29-1, the J call TRBJ1-5, with a possible D match to TRBD1 (6 bases). V was shortened by 7 bases and J by 3 bases, with 16 bases between the two germline ends. The V gene's germline CDR1 is SQVTM and CDR2 ANQGSEA. This CDR3 region has 14 residues. CDR3 nucleotide sequence: TGCAGCGCGAAACCGACAGGCCCCAATCAGCCCCAGCATTTT. It is translated as CSAKPTGPNQPQHF.

This clonotype was detected only a few times. CDR3 region: CSATVRDRNTIYF. The CDR3 bases are TGCAGTGCTACAGTCCGGGACAGAAACACCATATATTTT. The rearrangement joins TRBV20-1 to TRBJ1-3; possible D gene TRBD1, 6 bases. The CDR3 runs to 13 residues. Germline loops: CDR1 DFQATT, CDR2 SNEGSKA (reference sequence). V was trimmed by 4 bases and J by 5 bases, leaving 12 bases between them.

The genes are TRBV6-1 and TRBJ2-7; D call uncertain. Germline-derived CDR1 and CDR2 are MNHNS and SASEGT. Trimming took off 6 bases at V and 6 bases at J, with 15 bases between the two ends. The CDR3 runs 13 residues. In nucleotides, the CDR3 is TGTGCCAGCAGCCCCGCTCTCATAGCCGAGCAGTACTTC. It translates to CASSPALIAEQYF.

This clonotype was seen more than once but under ten times. The chain uses TRBV19 and TRBJ2-5; maybe TRBD2 (5 bases). Per germline, CDR1 LNHDA and CDR2 SQIVND (reference sequence). The V end lost 9 bases, the J end lost 4 bases, and 27 bases lay between the germline ends. The CDR3 has 17 residues. CDR3 coding DNA: TGTGCCAGCAGGCCAGTAGTGTCGAGAAGCGGAGGAGAGACCCAGTACTTC. Protein: CASRPVVSRSGGETQYF.

In its sample, this clonotype was seen a few times. This sequence joins TRBV12-3 or TRBV12-4 and TRBJ2-3; D is undetermined. Trimming pared 8 bases from V and 8 bases from J, leaving 5 bases between. The CDR3 covers 9 residues. CDR3 sequence (DNA): TGTGCCAGCGGGCCTACGCAGTATTTT. It specifies CASGPTQYF.

This clonotype was detected ten times or more. The V and J genes are TRBV10-3 and TRBJ2-5, with D perhaps matching TRBD1 (6 bases). The CDR3 contains 16 residues. V shed 3 bases and J shed 5 bases, with 19 bases lying between them. Germline CDR1 is ENHRY and CDR2 is SYGVKD. The CDR3 DNA follows: TGTGCCATCAGTGATATAGATCGCCCTCAGGGGGAGACCCAGTACTTC. This translates into CAISDIDRPQGETQYF.

This clonotype was recorded a few times. J is TRBJ1-5 and V is TRBV10-2, with a possible D match to TRBD1 (5 bases). V was trimmed by 6 bases and J by 3 bases, leaving 9 bases between them. Germline V gives CDR1 WSHSY, CDR2 SAAADI. This CDR3 is 13 amino acids long. The DNA of the CDR3 is TGCGCCAGCAGCCGGGACGACAATCAGCCCCAGCATTTT. The encoded protein is CASSRDDNQPQHF.

This clonotype was counted only a few times. This chain joins TRBV20-1 and TRBJ2-7; 9 nucleotides align to TRBD2. Germline CDR1 and CDR2: DFQATT and SNEGSKA (reference sequence). The CDR3 covers 13 residues. After removal of 2 bases from V and 7 bases from J, the junction contained 6 bases not matched to a gene. The CDR3 loop is CSARPAGGLEQYF. DNA of the CDR3: TGCAGTGCTAGACCAGCGGGGGGCTTAGAGCAGTACTTC.

This chain uses TRBV5-4 with TRBJ2-1; D call uncertain. Trimming stripped 0 bases from V and 9 bases from J, with 13 bases between. This CDR3 region has 14 residues. In germline, CDR1 is SGHNT, CDR2 YYREEE (reference sequence). This CDR3 is CASSLDQPSFEQFF. The CDR3 bases are TGTGCCAGCAGCTTGGATCAGCCATCCTTTGAGCAGTTCTTC. Variable domain in full (rest from reference TRBV5-4 and TRBJ2-1): ETGVTQSPTHLIKTRGQQVTLRCSSQSGHNTVSWYQQALGQGPQFIFQYYREEENGRGNFPPRFSGLQFPNYSSELNVNALELDDSALYLCASSLDQPSFEQFFGPGTRLTVL.

The gene calls are TRBV6-1 and TRBJ2-7; D ambiguous. Trimming left V 6 bases short and J 1 base short, with 13 bases between. Germline assignment: CDR1 MNHNS and CDR2 SASEGT. The CDR3 totals 14 residues. The CDR3 is CASSPAQHSYEQYF. CDR3 bases: TGTGCCAGCAGCCCGGCGCAGCATTCCTACGAGCAGTACTTC.

This clonotype has at least ten counts. The chain is built from TRBV7-8 and TRBJ2-7, with a tentative D call TRBD2 (5 bases). The CDR3 runs to 16 residues. Trimming pared 4 bases from V and 3 bases from J, leaving 19 bases between. Per the germline V gene, CDR1 is SGHVS and CDR2 is FQNEAQ. The CDR3: CASSSYGSKGSYEQYF. The CDR3 region has the DNA TGTGCCAGCAGCTCTTACGGGTCGAAAGGGAGCTACGAGCAGTACTTC.

The rearrangement links TRBV12-3 or TRBV12-4 to TRBJ2-7; 9 bases map to TRBD1. V was clipped by 6 bases and J by 2 bases; unmatched bases: 11. This CDR3 spans 16 amino acids. The CDR3 coding sequence is TGTGCCAGCAGCCACCACCCGTACAGGGGGCCCTACGAGCAGTACTTC. It encodes CASSHHPYRGPYEQYF.

The table lists this clonotype with a few counts. The chain combines TRBV10-1 with TRBJ2-2, with D possibly TRBD2 on 5 matching bases. This CDR3 is 14 amino acids long. Germline CDR1 WNHNN, CDR2 SYGVQD (reference sequence). Between the trimmed V and J ends, which lost 2 bases and 4 bases, there was a span of 8 bases. The CDR3 reads CASSERRGTGELFF. Here the CDR3 DNA reads TGCGCCAGCAGTGAGAGACGGGGCACCGGGGAGCTGTTTTTT.